This TCR beta chain derives from a study of STAT3 mutations in large granular lymphocyte leukemia. Study results and limitations: Differing intervals and regimens complicate linking therapy response to clone burden. At least one immunodominant TCR beta clonotype appeared in every T-cell large granular lymphocyte leukemia patient. A small but highly pathogenic clone may have been missed. In about 30% of the 18 patients, new TCR clonotypes emerged after therapy.

Regarding this clone: Its cognate antigen is unknown.

Profiled with immunoSEQ multiplex PCR; TCRdb holds only in-frame clones, not every one. The top ten hold less than 15% of the sample, which has 10,000 to 15,000 clones, 88% seen once. Germline-derived CDR1 and CDR2 are LNHDA and SQIVND (reference sequence). Trimming removed 1 base at V and 1 base at J, with 16 bases between. There are 17 residues in the CDR3. This chain joins TRBV19 and TRBJ1-1; D is perhaps TRBD1 (5 bases). The sequence was obtained from a human donor with T large granular lymphocyte leukemia. Some clones in this sample may be carry-over from other donors' samples. Sample: PBMCs. The CDR3 nucleotides read TGTGCCAGTAGTATAGCGGGTGGAGGCAGGGAGAACACTGAAGCTTTCTTT. Translating gives CASSIAGGGRENTEAFF.